These T cell receptor beta chains were read from a single sample in a study of control samples from healthy donors and cancer patients. Produced via immunoSEQ multiplex PCR; TCRdb's table is partial and in-frame only. Seen here are about 120,000 clones, roughly 86% observed once, and the top ten hold about 2.9%. The specimen was blood. The receptor source for this set is a man aged 55 to 70 in good health. Both conserved end residues are trimmed from each CDR3.

V gene	J gene	CDR3 protein
TRBV19	TRBJ2-1	ASTNLDSEGGDEQF
TRBV28	TRBJ1-2	ASSLTAYGYT
TRBV19	TRBJ2-7	ATTPRDRSNEQY
TRBV23-1	TRBJ1-5	ASSQGQGAGQPQH
TRBV6-1	TRBJ2-7	ASSERGQGRHEQY
TRBV7-2	TRBJ2-7	ASSKREGAYEQY
TRBV21-1	TRBJ2-1	ASSKERDGQNYNEQF
TRBV7-9	TRBJ2-2	ASSQTGFAGELF
TRBV28	TRBJ2-7	ASSFPTGWGSYEQY
TRBV7-9	TRBJ1-1	ASSSGVYTEAF
TRBV5-1	TRBJ2-4	ASSLEAGSVGNIQY
TRBV19	TRBJ1-2	ASSRTGGDGYT
TRBV18	TRBJ1-1	ASSPASRGVNTEAF
TRBV6-2/TRBV6-3	TRBJ2-7	ASSYSTHGLSSYEQY
TRBV12-3/TRBV12-4	TRBJ1-5	ASSLASHQPQH
TRBV2	TRBJ2-3	ASSEGGTGTDTQY
TRBV3-1/TRBV3-2	TRBJ2-5	ASSQSSGGRETQY
TRBV24-1	TRBJ2-7	ATSDGQGRSYEQY
TRBV5-1	TRBJ2-3	ASSFKLGTDTQY
TRBV20-1	TRBJ2-7	SAAGHDKQY
TRBV6-5	TRBJ2-7	ASSTGRTYEQY
TRBV5-1	TRBJ2-7	ASRYTDGPSGLEQY
TRBV5-6	TRBJ1-6	ASQASRDSPLH
TRBV15	TRBJ1-5	ATSRDWDRGLEGSNQPQH
TRBV11-2	TRBJ1-1	ASSLDRGGMAEAF
TRBV28	TRBJ1-2	ASTKFNYGYT
TRBV4-1	TRBJ1-4	ASSQERDIKLVGEKLF
TRBV5-4	TRBJ2-7	ASSLTGQGVRYEQY
TRBV5-6	TRBJ2-7	ASSLGGYEQY
TRBV10-3	TRBJ1-1	AISELGGNTEAF
TRBV6-6	TRBJ1-5	ASSLNSGASPQH
TRBV2	TRBJ1-1	ASILGGDTEAF
TRBV5-5	TRBJ2-7	ASSVTGGSYEQY
TRBV19	TRBJ1-2	ASSTQTGGDGYT
TRBV6-1	TRBJ1-2	ASSPTQGHYGYT
TRBV28	TRBJ2-3	ASSRDLTRTDTQY
TRBV2	TRBJ1-3	ASTGVGRGTIY
TRBV19	TRBJ2-5	ASSPRDRVRETQY
TRBV25-1	TRBJ1-1	ASSARTTANTEAF
TRBV6-1	TRBJ1-1	ASSDGTGRNTEAF
TRBV28	TRBJ1-1	ASSFSGNTEAF
TRBV6-5	TRBJ2-7	ASSYGTAEQY
TRBV6-5	TRBJ1-5	ASNWDSGTQH
TRBV25-1	TRBJ2-1	ASSAPGLLMGGEQF
TRBV6-5	TRBJ1-2	ASSLFGTGDGYT
TRBV5-8	TRBJ1-1	ASSLVFREAF
TRBV19	TRBJ1-3	ASNHRGSSGNTIY